The clone carrying this TCR beta chain has a handful of counts. Its antigen is not known. Regarding time point: before preoperative PTX-NDP chemotherapy. Paclitaxel-nedaplatin chemotherapy was given to patients ahead of their surgery. TCRdb reanalysed the PCR reads using MiXCR and keeps one entry per CDR3 protein. The repertoire holds fewer than 15,000 distinct CDR3 sequences, with roughly half as singletons. The source of the sample is a study of esophageal squamous cell carcinoma under preoperative chemotherapy. In the study overall: Samples included peripheral blood T cells as well as tumor-infiltrating lymphocytes. Study results and limitations: Post-treatment tumor-infiltrating lymphocytes appeared partly derived from peripheral T cells migrating into the tumor. Peripheral T cells showed a significant TCR diversity increase after chemotherapy, unlike tumor-infiltrating lymphocytes.

The biological material was taken from a patient given preoperative chemotherapy. This TCR was sampled from a human donor with esophageal squamous cell carcinoma. The donor label of this sample is uncertain.

The CDR3 protein is CASSQRMMGSPDTQYF. In DNA form, the CDR3 reads TGTGCCAGCAGCCAGCGGATGATGGGGAGCCCAGATACGCAGTATTTT. This chain uses TRBV3-1 with TRBJ2-3; D perhaps matches TRBD2 (5 bases). This CDR3 has 16 amino acids. V gave up 3 bases and J gave up 4 bases, with 17 bases separating them. The V gene's germline CDR1 is LGHDT and CDR2 YNNKEL (reference sequence).